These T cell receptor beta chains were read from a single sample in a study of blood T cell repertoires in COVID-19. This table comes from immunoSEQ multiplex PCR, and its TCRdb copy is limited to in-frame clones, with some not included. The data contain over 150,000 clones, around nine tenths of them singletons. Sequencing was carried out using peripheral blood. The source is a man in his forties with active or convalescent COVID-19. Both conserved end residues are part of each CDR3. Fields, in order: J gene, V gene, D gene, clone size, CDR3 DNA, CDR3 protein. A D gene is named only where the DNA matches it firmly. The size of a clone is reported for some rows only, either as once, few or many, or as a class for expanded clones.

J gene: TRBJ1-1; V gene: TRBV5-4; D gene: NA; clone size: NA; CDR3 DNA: TGTGCCAGCAGCCCAACATGGAACACTGAAGCTTTCTTT; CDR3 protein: CASSPTWNTEAFF
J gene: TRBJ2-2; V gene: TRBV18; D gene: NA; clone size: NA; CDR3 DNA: TGTGCCAGCTCACCAAACAGCGGTAGCACCGGGGAGCTGTTTTTT; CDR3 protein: CASSPNSGSTGELFF
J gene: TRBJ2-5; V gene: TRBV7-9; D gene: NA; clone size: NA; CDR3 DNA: TGTGCCAGCAGCTTAGGTAGCGGAGAGACCCAGTACTTC; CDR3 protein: CASSLGSGETQYF
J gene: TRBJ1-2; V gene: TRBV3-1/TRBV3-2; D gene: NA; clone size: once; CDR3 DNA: TGTGCCAGCAGCCAAGCCGGGGGAAGCCTCTATGGCTACACCTTC; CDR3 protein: CASSQAGGSLYGYTF
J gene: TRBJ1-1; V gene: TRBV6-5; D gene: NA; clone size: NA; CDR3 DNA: TGTGCCAGCAGAGCTAACCGGGACACTGAAGCTTTCTTT; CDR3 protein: CASRANRDTEAFF
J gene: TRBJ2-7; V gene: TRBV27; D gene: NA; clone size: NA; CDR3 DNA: TGTGCCAGCAGTTTATTAGGGGATTCCTACGAGCAGTACTTC; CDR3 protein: CASSLLGDSYEQYF
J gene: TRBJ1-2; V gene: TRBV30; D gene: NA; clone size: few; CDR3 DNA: TGTGCCTGGAGTGTAACCAGGGGAACCCGCTATGGCTACACCTTC; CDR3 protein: CAWSVTRGTRYGYTF
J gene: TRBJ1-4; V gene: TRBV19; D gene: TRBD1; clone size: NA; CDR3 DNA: TGTGCCAGTAGGGGGGACAGGGGGCCGGTAAAACTGTTTTTT; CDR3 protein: CASRGDRGPVKLFF
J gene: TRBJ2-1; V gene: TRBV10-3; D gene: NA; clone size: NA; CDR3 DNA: TGTGCCATCACGACCGAGCGGAACGATGAGCAGTTCTTC; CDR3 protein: CAITTERNDEQFF
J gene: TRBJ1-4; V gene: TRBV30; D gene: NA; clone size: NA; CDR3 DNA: TGTGCCTGGAGTCCGGGAGGAAAACTGTTTTTT; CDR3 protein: CAWSPGGKLFF
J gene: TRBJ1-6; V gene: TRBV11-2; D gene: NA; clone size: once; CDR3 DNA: TGTGCCAGCAGCTTAGTGCAGGGATTTCTTAATTCACCCCTCCACTTT; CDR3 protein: CASSLVQGFLNSPLHF
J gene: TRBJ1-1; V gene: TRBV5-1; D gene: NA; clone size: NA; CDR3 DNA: TGCGCCAGCAGCCCCGACACAGACACTGAAGCTTTCTTT; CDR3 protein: CASSPDTDTEAFF
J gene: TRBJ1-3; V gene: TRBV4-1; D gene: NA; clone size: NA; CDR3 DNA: TGCGCCAGCAGCCAAGAGAACAGTCACTCTGGAAACACCATATATTTT; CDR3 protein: CASSQENSHSGNTIYF
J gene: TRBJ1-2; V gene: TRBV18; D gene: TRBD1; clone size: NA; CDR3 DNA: TGTGCCAGCTCACCTAGGGACAGGGACTATGGCTACACCTTC; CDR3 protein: CASSPRDRDYGYTF
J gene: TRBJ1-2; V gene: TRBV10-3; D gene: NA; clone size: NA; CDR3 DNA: TGTGCCGGCCGAGCCGGACAGAACTATGGCTACACCTTC; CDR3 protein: CAGRAGQNYGYTF
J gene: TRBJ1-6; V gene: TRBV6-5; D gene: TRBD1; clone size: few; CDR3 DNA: TGTGCCACCCAAGCCGGGACAGGGAATTCACCCCTCCACTTT; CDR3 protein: CATQAGTGNSPLHF
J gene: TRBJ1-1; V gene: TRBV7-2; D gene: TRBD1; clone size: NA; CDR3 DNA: TGTGCCAGCAGCCCTCGACAGGGTAGGGCTGAAGCTTTCTTT; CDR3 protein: CASSPRQGRAEAFF
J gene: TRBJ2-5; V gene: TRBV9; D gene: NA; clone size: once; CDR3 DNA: TGTGCCAGCAGCGTAGCTCCCCAGGGGAAAGAGACCCAGTACTTC; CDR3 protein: CASSVAPQGKETQYF
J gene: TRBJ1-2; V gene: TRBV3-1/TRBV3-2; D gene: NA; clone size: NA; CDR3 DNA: TGTGCCAGCAGCCAACGCGAGGCCAAGCCCTATGGCTACACCTTC; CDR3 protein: CASSQREAKPYGYTF
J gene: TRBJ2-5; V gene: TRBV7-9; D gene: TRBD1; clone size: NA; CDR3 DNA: TGTGCCAGCAGCCCGACAGGGGGCGGAGAGACCCAGTACTTC; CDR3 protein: CASSPTGGGETQYF
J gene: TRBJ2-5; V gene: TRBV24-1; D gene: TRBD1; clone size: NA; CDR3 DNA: TGTGCCACCAGTGATTCGGACAGGGGTCGAGAGACCCAGTACTTC; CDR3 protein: CATSDSDRGRETQYF
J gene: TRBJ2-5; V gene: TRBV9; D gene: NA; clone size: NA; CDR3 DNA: TGTGCCAGCAGCGTAGGTTTAGGGCGGGAAGAGACCCAGTACTTC; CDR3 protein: CASSVGLGREETQYF
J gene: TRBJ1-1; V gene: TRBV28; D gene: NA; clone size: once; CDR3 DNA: TGTGCCAGCAGTTCCCCGGGCAGGGTCAAGGCTTTCTTT; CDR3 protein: CASSSPGRVKAFF